This T cell receptor beta chain was sequenced during a study of T cells in Graves' hyperthyroidism and ophthalmopathy. TCR beta CDR3 regions were amplified from RNA. TCR CDR3 regions were first amplified by RT-PCR with HTBI primers. TCRdb analysed the multiplex PCR reads with MiXCR anew, one entry per CDR3 protein. The data contain around 450,000 distinct CDR3 sequences, roughly an eighth of them singletons. Study-wide results and limits: The majority of expanded thyroid clonotypes above 0.001 also appeared in blood. Ophthalmopathy was told apart from stable hyperthyroidism by a 13 V-J model.

A note on this clonotype: Antigen: not known.

The CDR3 consists of 16 residues. V lost 5 bases, J lost 2 bases, and 12 bases stayed unmatched. Germline assignment: CDR1 DFQATT and CDR2 SNEGSKA (reference sequence). Sequencing was carried out using blood. The V call is TRBV20-1, the J call TRBJ1-3, with 7 bases matching TRBD1. The sequence was collected from a young woman with Graves' hyperthyroidism. The CDR3 is CSASKGGQTPGNTIYF. CDR3 in DNA: TGCAGTGCTTCAAAAGGGGGCCAGACCCCTGGAAACACCATATATTTT.